Below are 18 T cell receptor beta chains sequenced from a single sample in a study of T-cell memory formation after mild COVID-19. TCRdb ran MiXCR on the 5' RACE reads and lists one entry per CDR3 protein. Here the sample spans 550,000 to 700,000 distinct CDR3 sequences, 15% to 20% being singletons. Sequencing was done on a sample of PBMCs or a T cell subset sorted from them (not recorded which). These receptor sequences come from an adult woman who had mild COVID-19 (a few samples of this study predate the infection). Cell type and time point are not known.

The rearrangement joins TRBV5-1 to TRBJ1-4; D is undetermined. Germline CDR1 reads SGHRS; CDR2 reads YFSETQ. There are 13 residues in the CDR3. Trimming pared 7 bases from V and 4 bases from J, leaving 11 bases between. CDR3 bases: TGCGCCAGCGCACGGGCAGATAATGAAAAACTGTTTTTT. This encodes CASARADNEKLFF.

This clonotype was found a few times. This chain connects TRBV29-1 to TRBJ2-1; D is ambiguous. The length of the CDR3 is 14 residues. CDR1 is SQVTM and CDR2 is ANQGSEA in the germline V gene. The ends were cut back, 5 bases at V and 0 bases at J, with 11 bases in the middle. As DNA, the CDR3 is TGCAGCGTTATTGGGATTAGCTCCTACAATGAGCAGTTCTTC. It translates to CSVIGISSYNEQFF.

This clonotype occurred a few times. J is TRBJ2-7 and V is TRBV29-1, with 7 bases matching TRBD2. This CDR3 is built from 14 residues. V lost 6 bases to trimming and J lost 0 bases; unmatched junction nucleotides: 8. Germline values: CDR1 SQVTM, CDR2 ANQGSEA. The DNA of the CDR3 is TGCAGCGTGGGACGGACGGGAGGCTCCTACGAGCAGTACTTC. Translated: CSVGRTGGSYEQYF.

The chain couples TRBV13 to TRBJ2-3; 10 bases fit TRBD2. The CDR3 is 15 residues long. In germline, CDR1 is PRHDT, CDR2 FYEKMQ (reference sequence). V shed 5 bases, J shed 4 bases, and the junction held 6 bases outside the gene matches. The CDR3 loop reads CASSESGGASDTQYF. The CDR3 DNA is TGTGCCAGCAGCGAGAGCGGGGGGGCCTCAGATACGCAGTATTTT.

Only a few counts were recorded for this clonotype. The J gene is TRBJ2-3, the V gene TRBV7-6; 10 positions agree with TRBD2. Germline trimming cut 1 base from V and 4 bases from J; bases unmatched to any gene: 5. The V gene's germline CDR1 is SGHVS and CDR2 FNYEAQ. This CDR3 has 16 amino acids. The CDR3: CASSLVGLAGADTQYF. The CDR3 DNA reads as TGTGCCAGCAGCTTAGTCGGGCTAGCGGGGGCAGATACGCAGTATTTT.

This clonotype was seen only a few times. This rearrangement joins TRBV5-1 to TRBJ2-7, with a weak D call TRBD1 (5 bases). Trimming removed 1 base at V and 5 bases at J, with 13 bases between. The CDR3 is 14 residues long. The germline V gene encodes CDR1 SGHRS and CDR2 YFSETQ. Here the CDR3 DNA reads TGCGCCAGCAGCTTGCTGGGGCTGAAGGACGAGCAGTACTTC. It codes for CASSLLGLKDEQYF.

This clonotype was counted a few times. The V call is TRBV7-9, the J call TRBJ1-5; 7 bases line up with TRBD1. V dropped 6 bases and J dropped 3; count of bases not matched to a gene: 8. The CDR3 totals 15 residues. Germline V lookup: CDR1 SEHNR, CDR2 FQNEAQ (reference sequence). The CDR3: CASSTTGPINQPQHF. Written as DNA, the CDR3 is TGTGCCAGCAGTACGACAGGGCCCATCAATCAGCCCCAGCATTTT.

This clonotype has only a few counts. The chain is built from TRBV4-1 and TRBJ1-5; D may be TRBD1 (6 bases). Trimming took off 0 bases at V and 6 bases at J, with 9 bases between the two ends. The germline V gene has CDR1 MGHRA and CDR2 YSYEKL. The CDR3 totals 14 residues. CDR3 sequence: CASSQDAGAQPQHF. Here the CDR3 DNA reads TGCGCCAGCAGCCAAGATGCGGGGGCTCAGCCCCAGCATTTT.

This clonotype showed up just a few times. The V call is TRBV27, the J call TRBJ2-7, with 10 bases identical to TRBD1. Unmatched junction bases numbered 3, after V lost 0 bases and J lost 1 base. This CDR3 spans 16 amino acids. The germline V gene encodes CDR1 MNHEY and CDR2 SMNVEV (reference sequence). This CDR3 is CASSLSGQGLSYEQYF. CDR3 nucleotides: TGTGCCAGCAGTTTATCGGGACAGGGGCTTTCCTACGAGCAGTACTTC.

CDR3 coding DNA: TGTGCCAGCAGCTGGGGGGTGACAGGATTTCCTACAGATACGCAGTATTTT. This sequence encodes CASSWGVTGFPTDTQYF. The J gene is TRBJ2-3, the V gene TRBV5-6; D may correspond to TRBD1 or TRBD2 (6 bases each). V gave up 3 bases and J gave up 3 bases, with 20 bases separating them. The CDR3 sequence is 17 residues long. Germline V CDR1 and CDR2: SGHDT, YYEEEE.

In its sample, this clonotype was seen a few times. This chain uses TRBV18 with TRBJ1-5; no clear D. Germline assignment: CDR1 KGHSH and CDR2 LQKENI. V was clipped by 0 bases and J by 3 bases, with 6 bases between them. The CDR3 has 14 residues. CDR3 protein: CASSPPQNNQPQHF. The CDR3 DNA sequence: TGTGCCAGCTCACCACCACAGAACAATCAGCCCCAGCATTTT.

The chain links TRBV12-3 or TRBV12-4 to TRBJ2-5, with D perhaps matching TRBD1 (6 bases). V was trimmed by 5 bases and J by 0 bases, leaving 13 bases between them. This CDR3 region has 15 residues. As DNA, the CDR3 is TGTGCCAGCAGTGGACAGCGAGAGTACCAAGAGACCCAGTACTTC. It translates to CASSGQREYQETQYF.

The sample holds a few counts of this clonotype. The V and J genes are TRBV6-1 and TRBJ1-4; 10 bases match TRBD1. The CDR3 contains 14 residues. V lost 6 bases to trimming and J lost 8 bases; unmatched junction nucleotides: 6. The germline V gene has CDR1 MNHNS and CDR2 SASEGT. CDR3 sequence: CASRPGTGEEKLFF. In DNA form, the CDR3 reads TGTGCCAGCAGACCCGGGACAGGGGAGGAAAAACTGTTTTTT.

The V gene is TRBV11-2, the J gene TRBJ2-7, with 7 positions matching TRBD1. Germline loops: CDR1 SGHAT, CDR2 FQNNGV. This CDR3 comprises 14 residues. Trimming took 1 base from V and 7 from J; bases not matched to a gene: 7. CDR3 DNA: TGTGCCAGCAGCTTAGGCGTCAGGGGGTTGGAGCAGTACTTC. Translation: CASSLGVRGLEQYF.

The J gene is TRBJ2-5, the V gene TRBV11-2; the match to TRBD1 covers 8 bases. After removal of 7 bases from V and 5 bases from J, the junction contained 6 bases not matched to a gene. From germline, CDR1 is SGHAT and CDR2 FQNNGV. The CDR3 extends over 13 amino acids. The chain's CDR3 is CASISTGGETQYF. The DNA for the CDR3 is TGTGCCAGCATATCAACAGGGGGGGAGACCCAGTACTTC.

This clonotype was counted only a few times. The chain couples TRBV6-5 to TRBJ1-3; weak D call: TRBD1 (6 bases). Trimming left V 7 bases short and J 2 bases short, with 9 bases between. CDR1 and CDR2 from the germline V gene are MNHEY and SVGAGI. The CDR3 extends over 13 amino acids. CDR3 residues: CASNKGAGNTIYF. For the CDR3, the DNA is TGTGCCAGCAACAAGGGGGCTGGAAACACCATATATTTT.

The chain couples TRBV24-1 to TRBJ2-7; 9 positions agree with TRBD2. Germline values: CDR1 KGHDR, CDR2 SFDVKD. Trimming at V came to 3 bases and at J to 6 bases, leaving 8 bases not matched to a gene. The CDR3 runs 15 residues. CDR3: CATSDNRGRASEQYF. The CDR3 coding sequence is TGTGCCACCAGTGATAACCGCGGGAGGGCCAGCGAGCAGTACTTC.

This chain uses TRBV27 with TRBJ1-1; no clear D. The CDR3 spans 12 residues. The V end lost 2 bases, the J end lost 11 bases, and 12 bases lay between the germline ends. Germline V CDR1 and CDR2: MNHEY, SMNVEV (reference sequence). CDR3 sequence reads: CASSLEVGPAFF. In DNA form, the CDR3 reads TGTGCCAGCAGTTTAGAGGTGGGTCCGGCTTTCTTT.